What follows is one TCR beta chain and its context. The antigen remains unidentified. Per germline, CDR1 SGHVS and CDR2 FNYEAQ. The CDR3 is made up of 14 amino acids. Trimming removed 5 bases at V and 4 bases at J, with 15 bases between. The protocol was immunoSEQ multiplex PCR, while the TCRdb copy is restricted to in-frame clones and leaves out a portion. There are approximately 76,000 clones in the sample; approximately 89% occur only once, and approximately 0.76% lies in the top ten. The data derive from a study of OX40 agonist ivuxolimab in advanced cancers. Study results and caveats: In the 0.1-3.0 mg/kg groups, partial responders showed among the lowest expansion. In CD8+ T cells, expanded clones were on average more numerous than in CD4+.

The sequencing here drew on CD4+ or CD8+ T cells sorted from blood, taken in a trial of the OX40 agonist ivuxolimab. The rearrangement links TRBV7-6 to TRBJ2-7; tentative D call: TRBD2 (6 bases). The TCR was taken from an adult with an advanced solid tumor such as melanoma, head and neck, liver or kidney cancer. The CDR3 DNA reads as TGTGCCAGCAGCAAAGGACTAACGGGGTACGAGCAGTACTTC. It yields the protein CASSKGLTGYEQYF.